This TCR beta chain was profiled in a study of blood T cell repertoires in COVID-19. At the level of the study: COVID-19 samples collected from the United States, Italy and Spain covered acute and convalescent phases. From T cells, B-cell-depleted T cells, or PBMCs came the material, which was cDNA or gDNA.

In the original analysis: It was from reference gene primer amplification that nucleated cell counts were estimated. Profiling relied on immunoSEQ multiplex PCR, and the TCRdb table lists in-frame clones only, not all of them. V and J calls and clone size come straight from that table; D and trimming were deduced from the DNA. The repertoire consists of 120,000 or so clones, with around nine tenths occurring once and the leading ten covering more than 2%. What was sequenced was peripheral blood. This clonotype was obtained from a woman aged 50 to 60 with acute or convalescent COVID-19.

CDR3 loop: CASSWTDNEQFF. The DNA of the CDR3 is TGTGCCAGCAGCTGGACTGACAATGAGCAGTTCTTC. The rearrangement links TRBV11-2 to TRBJ2-1, with TRBD2 as a possible D gene (5 bases). Trimming left V 4 bases short and J 5 bases short, with 6 bases between. CDR3 length: 12 amino acids. Germline V gene sequence: CDR1 SGHAT, CDR2 FQNNGV. The full variable domain, with the rest looked up from reference TRBV11-2 and TRBJ2-1, is EAGVAQSPRYKIIEKRQSVAFWCNPISGHATLYWYQQILGQGPKLLIQFQNNGVVDDSQLPKDRFSAERLKGVDSTLKIQPAKLEDSAVYLCASSWTDNEQFFGPGTRLTVL.